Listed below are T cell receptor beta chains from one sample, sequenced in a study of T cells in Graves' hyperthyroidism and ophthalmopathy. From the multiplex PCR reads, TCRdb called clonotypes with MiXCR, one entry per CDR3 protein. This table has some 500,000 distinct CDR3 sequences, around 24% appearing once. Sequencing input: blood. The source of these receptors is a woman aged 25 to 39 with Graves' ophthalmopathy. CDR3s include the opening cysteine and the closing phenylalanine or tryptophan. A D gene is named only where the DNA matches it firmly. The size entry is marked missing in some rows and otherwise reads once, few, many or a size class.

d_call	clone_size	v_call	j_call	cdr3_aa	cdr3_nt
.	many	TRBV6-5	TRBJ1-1	CASSWGKNTEAFF	TGTGCCAGCAGTTGGGGAAAGAACACTGAAGCTTTCTTT
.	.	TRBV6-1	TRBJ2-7	CASSEGFLYEQYF	TGTGCCAGCAGTGAAGGATTTCTCTACGAGCAGTACTTC
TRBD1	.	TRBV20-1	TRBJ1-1	CSANAGGHTEAFF	TGCAGTGCCAACGCAGGGGGCCACACTGAAGCTTTCTTT
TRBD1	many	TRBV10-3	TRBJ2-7	CAISGGQSYEQYF	TGTGCCATCAGTGGGGGACAGTCCTACGAGCAGTACTTC
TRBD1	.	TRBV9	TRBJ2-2	CASTPEQGPGELLF	TGTGCCAGCACTCCCGAACAGGGGCCCGGGGAGCTGCTTTTT
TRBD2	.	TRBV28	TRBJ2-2	CMRLANTGELFF	TGTATGAGACTAGCCAACACCGGGGAGCTGTTTTTT
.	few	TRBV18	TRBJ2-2	CASSPGSRNTGELFF	TGTGCCAGCTCCCCGGGCTCCCGGAACACCGGGGAGCTGTTTTTT
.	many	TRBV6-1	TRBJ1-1	CASRTRVAEAFF	TGTGCCAGCAGGACCAGGGTTGCTGAAGCTTTCTTT
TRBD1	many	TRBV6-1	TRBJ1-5	CASSRQGSQPQHF	TGTGCCAGCAGCAGACAGGGGAGTCAGCCCCAGCATTTT
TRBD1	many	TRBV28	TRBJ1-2	CASSPRTGIYGYTF	TGTGCCAGCAGTCCTCGGACAGGGATCTATGGCTACACCTTC
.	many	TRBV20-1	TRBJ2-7	CSATRRGKTKSEQYF	TGCAGTGCCACAAGGAGGGGCAAAACAAAGAGCGAGCAGTACTTC
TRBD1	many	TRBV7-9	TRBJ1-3	CASSDPGGDTIYF	TGTGCCAGCAGCGACCCAGGGGGAGACACCATATATTTT
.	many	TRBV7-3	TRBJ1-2	CASSLTSGRVITF	TGTGCCAGCAGCTTAACCTCAGGGCGTGTTATCACCTTC
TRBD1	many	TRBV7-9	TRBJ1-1	CASSWTQGADEAFF	TGTGCCAGCAGCTGGACTCAGGGGGCGGATGAAGCTTTCTTT
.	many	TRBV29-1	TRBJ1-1	CSVQGPDTEAFF	TGCAGCGTCCAGGGTCCCGACACTGAAGCTTTCTTT
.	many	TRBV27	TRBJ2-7	CASSPTPTGHRSYEQYF	TGTGCCAGCAGTCCCACCCCTACAGGGCATCGGTCCTACGAGCAGTACTTC
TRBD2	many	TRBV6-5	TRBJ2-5	CASFSGGGETQYF	TGTGCCAGTTTTAGCGGGGGGGGAGAGACCCAGTACTTC
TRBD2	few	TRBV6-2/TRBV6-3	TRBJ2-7	CASSYTSTSGAVTYEQYF	TGTGCCAGCAGTTACACCTCCACTAGCGGGGCGGTTACCTACGAGCAGTACTTC
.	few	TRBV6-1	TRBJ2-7	CASSDPSRFTYEQYF	TGTGCCAGCAGTGATCCTTCTCGGTTTACCTACGAGCAGTACTTC
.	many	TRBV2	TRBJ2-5	CASSDGGIVTQYF	TGTGCCAGCAGTGACGGGGGCATAGTGACCCAGTACTTC
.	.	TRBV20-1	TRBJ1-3	CSANLLIRDTIYF	TGCAGTGCCAATTTACTCATTCGTGACACTATATATTTT
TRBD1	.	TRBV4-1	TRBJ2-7	CASSQDLETGRSYEQYF	TGCGCCAGCAGCCAGGACCTTGAGACAGGGCGCTCCTACGAGCAGTACTTC
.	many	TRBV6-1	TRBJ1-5	CASRKGSYSNQPQHF	TGTGCCAGCAGGAAAGGGAGTTATAGCAATCAGCCCCAGCATTTT
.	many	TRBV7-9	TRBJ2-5	CASSLGTEGTQYF	TGTGCCAGCAGCTTAGGGACCGAGGGGACCCAGTACTTC